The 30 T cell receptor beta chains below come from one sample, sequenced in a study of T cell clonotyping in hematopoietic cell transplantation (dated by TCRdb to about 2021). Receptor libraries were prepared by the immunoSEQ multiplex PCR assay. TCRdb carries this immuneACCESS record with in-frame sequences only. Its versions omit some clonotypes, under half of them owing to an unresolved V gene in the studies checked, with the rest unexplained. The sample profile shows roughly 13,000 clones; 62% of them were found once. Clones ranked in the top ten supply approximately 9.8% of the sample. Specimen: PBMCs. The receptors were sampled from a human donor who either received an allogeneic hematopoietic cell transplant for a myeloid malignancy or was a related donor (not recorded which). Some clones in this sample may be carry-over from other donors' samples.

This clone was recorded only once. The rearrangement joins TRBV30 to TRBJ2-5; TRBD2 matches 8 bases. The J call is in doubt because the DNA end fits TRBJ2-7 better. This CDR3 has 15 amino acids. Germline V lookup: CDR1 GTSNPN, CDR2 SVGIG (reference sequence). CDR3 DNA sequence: TGTGCCTGGAGTGTACCTCGACTAGCGACCTACGAGCAGTACTTC. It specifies CAWSVPRLATYEQYF.

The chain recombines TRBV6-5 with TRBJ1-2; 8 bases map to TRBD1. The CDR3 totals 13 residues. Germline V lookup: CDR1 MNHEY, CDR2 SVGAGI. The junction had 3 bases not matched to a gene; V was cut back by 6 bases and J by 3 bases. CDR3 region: CASSDRGYYGYTF. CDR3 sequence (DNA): TGTGCCAGCAGCGACAGGGGCTACTATGGCTACACCTTC.

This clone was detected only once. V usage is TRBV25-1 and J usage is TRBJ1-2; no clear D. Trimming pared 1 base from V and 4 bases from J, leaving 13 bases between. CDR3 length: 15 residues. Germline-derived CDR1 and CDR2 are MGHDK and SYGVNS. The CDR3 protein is CASSELPRTGYGYTF. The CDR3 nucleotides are TGTGCCAGCAGTGAATTACCCAGGACCGGCTATGGCTACACCTTC.

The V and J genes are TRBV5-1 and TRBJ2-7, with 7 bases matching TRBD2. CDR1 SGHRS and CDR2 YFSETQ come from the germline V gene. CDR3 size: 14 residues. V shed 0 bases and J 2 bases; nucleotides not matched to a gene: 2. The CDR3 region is CASSLDAGAYEQYF. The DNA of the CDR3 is TGCGCCAGCAGCTTGGATGCGGGAGCCTACGAGCAGTACTTC.

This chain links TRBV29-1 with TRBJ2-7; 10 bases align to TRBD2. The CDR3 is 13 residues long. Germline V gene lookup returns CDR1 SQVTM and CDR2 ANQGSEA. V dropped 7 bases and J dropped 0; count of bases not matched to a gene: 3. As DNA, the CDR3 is TGCAGCGCTCTAGCGGGAGTCTCCTACGAGCAGTACTTC. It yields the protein CSALAGVSYEQYF.

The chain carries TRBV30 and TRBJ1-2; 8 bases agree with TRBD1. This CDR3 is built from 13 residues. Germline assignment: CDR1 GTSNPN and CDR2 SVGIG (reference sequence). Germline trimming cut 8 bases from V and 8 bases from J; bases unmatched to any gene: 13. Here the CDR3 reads CAVSRDRPMGYTF. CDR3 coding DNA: TGTGCCGTCAGTCGGGACAGGCCGATGGGCTACACCTTC.

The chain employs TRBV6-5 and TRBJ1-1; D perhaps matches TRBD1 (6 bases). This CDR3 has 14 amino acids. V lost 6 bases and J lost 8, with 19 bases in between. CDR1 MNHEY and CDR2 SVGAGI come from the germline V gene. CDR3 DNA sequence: TGTGCCAGCAGCACCGGGACACCGGAATGGGAAGCTTTCTTT. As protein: CASSTGTPEWEAFF.

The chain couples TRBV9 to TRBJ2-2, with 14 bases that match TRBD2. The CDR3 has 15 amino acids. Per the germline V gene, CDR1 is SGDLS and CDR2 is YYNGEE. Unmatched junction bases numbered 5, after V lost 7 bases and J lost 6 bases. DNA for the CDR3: TGTGCCAGCGCCCGACTAGCGGGGGGGGCCGGGGAGCTGTTTTTT. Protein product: CASARLAGGAGELFF.

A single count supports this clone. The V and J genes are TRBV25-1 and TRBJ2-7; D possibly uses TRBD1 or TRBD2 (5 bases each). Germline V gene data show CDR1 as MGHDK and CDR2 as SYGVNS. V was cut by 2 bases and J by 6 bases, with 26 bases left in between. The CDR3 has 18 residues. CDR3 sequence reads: CASSETRSLGLWGSEQYF. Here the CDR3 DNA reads TGTGCCAGCAGTGAAACTAGGAGTTTAGGGCTCTGGGGCTCCGAGCAGTACTTC.

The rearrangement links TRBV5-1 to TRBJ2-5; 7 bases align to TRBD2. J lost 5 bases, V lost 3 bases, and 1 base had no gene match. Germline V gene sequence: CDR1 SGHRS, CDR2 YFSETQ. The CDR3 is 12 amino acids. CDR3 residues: CASSWGGETQYF. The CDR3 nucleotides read TGCGCCAGCAGCTGGGGGGGGGAGACCCAGTACTTC.

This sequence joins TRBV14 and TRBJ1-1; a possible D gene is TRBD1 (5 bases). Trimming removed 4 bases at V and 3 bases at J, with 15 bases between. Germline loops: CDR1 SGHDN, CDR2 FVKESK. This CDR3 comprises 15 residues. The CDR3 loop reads CASSRARGKDTEAFF. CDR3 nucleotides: TGTGCCAGCAGCCGCGCCCGGGGGAAGGACACTGAAGCTTTCTTT.

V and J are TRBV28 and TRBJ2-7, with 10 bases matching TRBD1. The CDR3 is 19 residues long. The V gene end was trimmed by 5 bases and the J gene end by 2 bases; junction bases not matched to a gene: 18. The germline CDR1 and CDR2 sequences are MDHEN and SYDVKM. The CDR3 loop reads CASSISWTGTGVITYEQYF. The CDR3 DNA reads TGTGCCAGCAGTATTTCCTGGACCGGGACAGGGGTTATTACCTACGAGCAGTACTTC.

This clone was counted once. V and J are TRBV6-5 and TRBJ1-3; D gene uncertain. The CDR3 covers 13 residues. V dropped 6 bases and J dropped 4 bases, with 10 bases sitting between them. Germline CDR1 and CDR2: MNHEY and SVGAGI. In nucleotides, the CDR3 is TGTGCCAGCAGCTCTACCTCGGGAAACACCATATATTTT. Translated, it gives CASSSTSGNTIYF.

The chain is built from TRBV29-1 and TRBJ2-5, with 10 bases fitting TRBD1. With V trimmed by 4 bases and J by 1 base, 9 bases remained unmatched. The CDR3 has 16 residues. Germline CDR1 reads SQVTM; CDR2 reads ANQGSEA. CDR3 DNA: TGCAGCGTTGCAGTGACAGGGGGCTTCCCCCAAGAGACCCAGTACTTC. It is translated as CSVAVTGGFPQETQYF.

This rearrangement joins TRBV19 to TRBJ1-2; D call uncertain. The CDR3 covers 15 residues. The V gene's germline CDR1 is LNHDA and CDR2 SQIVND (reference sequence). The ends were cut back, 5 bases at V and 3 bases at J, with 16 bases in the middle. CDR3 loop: CASSSLPDGDYGYTF. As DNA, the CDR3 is TGTGCCAGTAGTTCTTTGCCTGACGGTGACTATGGCTACACCTTC.

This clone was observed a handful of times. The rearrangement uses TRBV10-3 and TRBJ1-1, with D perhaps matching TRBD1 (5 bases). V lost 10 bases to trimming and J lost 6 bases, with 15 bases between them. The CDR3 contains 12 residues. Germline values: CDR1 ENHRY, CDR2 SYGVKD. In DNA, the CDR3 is TGTGCCACGGGACGGGGGGAAGCTGAAGCTTTCTTT. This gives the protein CATGRGEAEAFF.

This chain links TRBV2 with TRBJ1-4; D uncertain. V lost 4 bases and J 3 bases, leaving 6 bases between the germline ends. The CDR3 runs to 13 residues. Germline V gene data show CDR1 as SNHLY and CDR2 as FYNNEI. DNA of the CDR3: TGTGCCAGCAGTGGGGTTGCTAATGAAAAACTGTTTTTT. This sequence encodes CASSGVANEKLFF.

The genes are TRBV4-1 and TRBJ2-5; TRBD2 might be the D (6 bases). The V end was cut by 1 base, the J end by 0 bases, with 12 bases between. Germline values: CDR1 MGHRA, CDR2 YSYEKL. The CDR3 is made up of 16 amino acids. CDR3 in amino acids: CASSQGLVAYQETQYF. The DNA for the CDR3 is TGCGCCAGCAGCCAAGGACTAGTTGCGTACCAAGAGACCCAGTACTTC.

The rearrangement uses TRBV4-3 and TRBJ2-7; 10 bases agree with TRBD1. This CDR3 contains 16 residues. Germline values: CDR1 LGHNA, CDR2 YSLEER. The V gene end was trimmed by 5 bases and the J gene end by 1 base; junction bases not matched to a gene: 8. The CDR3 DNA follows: TGCGCCAGCAGCTTTTCCGGGACAGGGGAGTCCTACGAGCAGTACTTC. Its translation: CASSFSGTGESYEQYF.

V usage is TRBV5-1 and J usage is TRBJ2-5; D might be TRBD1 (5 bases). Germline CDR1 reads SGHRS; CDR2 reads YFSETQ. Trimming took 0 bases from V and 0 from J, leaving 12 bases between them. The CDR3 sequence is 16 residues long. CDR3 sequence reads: CASSLGLGAYQETQYF. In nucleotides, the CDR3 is TGCGCCAGCAGCTTGGGCCTAGGGGCCTACCAAGAGACCCAGTACTTC. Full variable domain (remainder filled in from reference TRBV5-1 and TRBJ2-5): KAGVTQTPRYLIKTRGQQVTLSCSPISGHRSVSWYQQTPGQGLQFLFEYFSETQRNKGNFPGRFSGRQFSNSRSEMNVSTLELGDSALYLCASSLGLGAYQETQYFGPGTRLLVL.

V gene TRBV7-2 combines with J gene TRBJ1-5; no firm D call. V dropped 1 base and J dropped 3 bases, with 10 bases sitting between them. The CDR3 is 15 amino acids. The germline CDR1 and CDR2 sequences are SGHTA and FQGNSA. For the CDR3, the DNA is TGTGCCAGCAGCTTAGGTCAGAATTACAATCAGCCCCAGCATTTT. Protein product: CASSLGQNYNQPQHF. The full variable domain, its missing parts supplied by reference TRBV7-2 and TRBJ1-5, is GAGVSQSPSNKVTEKGKDVELRCDPISGHTALYWYRQSLGQGLEFLIYFQGNSAPDKSGLPSDRFSAERTGGSVSTLTIQRTQQEDSAVYLCASSLGQNYNQPQHFGDGTRLSIL.

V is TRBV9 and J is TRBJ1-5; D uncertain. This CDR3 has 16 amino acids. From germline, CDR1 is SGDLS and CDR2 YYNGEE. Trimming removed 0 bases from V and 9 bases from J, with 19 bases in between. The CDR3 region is CASSVGAESLTGPQHF. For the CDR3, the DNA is TGTGCCAGCAGCGTAGGCGCAGAGAGCCTGACGGGGCCCCAGCATTTT.

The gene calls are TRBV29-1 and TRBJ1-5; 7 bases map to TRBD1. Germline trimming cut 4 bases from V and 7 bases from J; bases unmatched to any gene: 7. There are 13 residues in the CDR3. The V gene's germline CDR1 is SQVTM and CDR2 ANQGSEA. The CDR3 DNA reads TGCAGCGTTGTTCCAGGGGGTGGGCAGCCCCAGCATTTT. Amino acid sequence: CSVVPGGGQPQHF.

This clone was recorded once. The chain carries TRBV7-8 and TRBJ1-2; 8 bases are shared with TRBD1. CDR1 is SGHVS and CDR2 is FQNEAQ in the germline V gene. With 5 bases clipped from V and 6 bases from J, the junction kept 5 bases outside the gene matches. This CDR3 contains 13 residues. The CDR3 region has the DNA TGTGCCAGCAGCAAGGACAGGGTTGATGGCTACACCTTC. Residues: CASSKDRVDGYTF.

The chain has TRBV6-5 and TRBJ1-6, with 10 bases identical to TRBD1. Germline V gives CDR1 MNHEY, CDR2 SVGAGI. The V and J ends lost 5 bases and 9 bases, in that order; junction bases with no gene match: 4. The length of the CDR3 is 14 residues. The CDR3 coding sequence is TGTGCCAGCAGTAGAGACAGGGGGCTTTCACCCCTCCACTTT. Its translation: CASSRDRGLSPLHF.

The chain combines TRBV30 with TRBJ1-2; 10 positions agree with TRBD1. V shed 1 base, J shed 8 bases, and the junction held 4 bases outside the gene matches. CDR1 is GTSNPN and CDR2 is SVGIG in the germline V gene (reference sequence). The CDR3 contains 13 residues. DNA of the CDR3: TGTGCCTGGAGTGAAGACAGGGGGCTCGGCTACACCTTC. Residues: CAWSEDRGLGYTF.

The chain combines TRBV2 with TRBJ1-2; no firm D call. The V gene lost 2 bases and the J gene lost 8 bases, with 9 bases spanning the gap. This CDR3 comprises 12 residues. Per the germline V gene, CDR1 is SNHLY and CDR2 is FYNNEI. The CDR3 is CASSETPRGYTF. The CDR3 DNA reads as TGTGCCAGCAGTGAAACCCCCAGGGGCTACACCTTC.

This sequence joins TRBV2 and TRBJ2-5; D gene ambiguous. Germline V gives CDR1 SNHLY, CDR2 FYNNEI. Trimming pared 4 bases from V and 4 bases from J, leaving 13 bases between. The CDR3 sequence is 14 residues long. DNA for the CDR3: TGTGCCAGCAGTGGTTTGGGGTTCGCAGAGACCCAGTACTTC. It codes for CASSGLGFAETQYF.

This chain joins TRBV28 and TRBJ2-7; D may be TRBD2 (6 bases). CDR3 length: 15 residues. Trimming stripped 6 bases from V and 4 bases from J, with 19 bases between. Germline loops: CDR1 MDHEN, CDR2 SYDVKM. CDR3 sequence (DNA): TGTGCCAGCAGCTCCGCGGGACGGGCGATTTACGAGCAGTACTTC. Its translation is CASSSAGRAIYEQYF.

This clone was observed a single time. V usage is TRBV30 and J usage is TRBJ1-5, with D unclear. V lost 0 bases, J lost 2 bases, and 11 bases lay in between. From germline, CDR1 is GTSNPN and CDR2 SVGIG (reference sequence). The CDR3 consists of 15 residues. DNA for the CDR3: TGTGCCTGGAGTGTACTGGATTTTGGCAATCAGCCCCAGCATTTT. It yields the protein CAWSVLDFGNQPQHF.